Following are 9 T cell receptor beta chains from one sample sequenced in a study of glioma-infiltrating T cells after dendritic cell vaccination. Sequencing was performed with immunoSEQ multiplex PCR; in TCRdb, only in-frame clones are kept and a portion is missing. The sample has more than 100,000 clones, about four fifths seen once. Sequenced material: blood, taken before dendritic cell vaccination. Receptor source: a human donor with glioblastoma.

This sequence joins TRBV10-3 and TRBJ1-1; possibly TRBD1 for D (5 bases). Germline V gene sequence: CDR1 ENHRY, CDR2 SYGVKD. The CDR3 extends over 13 amino acids. With 7 bases removed from V and 3 bases from J, the gap between germline ends came to 12 bases. The CDR3: CAINHRLDTEAFF. CDR3 bases: TGTGCCATCAACCACAGGTTAGACACTGAAGCTTTCTTT.

The chain combines TRBV15 with TRBJ2-1; 7 nucleotides agree with TRBD1. V lost 0 bases and J lost 7; bases outside the gene matches: 6. This CDR3 is built from 15 residues. Germline lookup yields CDR1 LNHNV and CDR2 YYDKDF (reference sequence). CDR3 nucleotides: TGTGCCACCAGCAGAGATCCCGGGACAGCAAATGAGCAGTTCTTC. The encoded protein is CATSRDPGTANEQFF.

V is TRBV6-5 and J is TRBJ1-2, with a possible D match to TRBD1 (5 bases). The ends were cut back, 10 bases at V and 10 bases at J, with 19 bases in the middle. This CDR3 is 12 amino acids long. The germline gives CDR1 MNHEY, CDR2 SVGAGI. DNA for the CDR3: TGTGCCACATCCCCGGGCCGACAGATCTACACCTTC. Its translation is CATSPGRQIYTF.

This clone was seen just once. The gene calls are TRBV11-3 and TRBJ2-7; D is unresolved. Germline CDR1 and CDR2: SGHNT and YENEEA. Trimming removed 4 bases at V and 1 base at J, with 8 bases between. The CDR3 covers 13 residues. The CDR3 region is CASSSTPSYEQYF. CDR3 nucleotide sequence: TGTGCCAGCAGCTCGACACCTTCCTACGAGCAGTACTTC.

The V gene is TRBV2, the J gene TRBJ1-1, with D tentatively TRBD1 (6 bases). The V gene lost 10 bases and the J gene lost 3 bases, with 18 bases spanning the gap. Germline V gives CDR1 SNHLY, CDR2 FYNNEI. The CDR3 sequence is 14 residues long. The CDR3 DNA reads TGTGCCACACGGGACATCGTGTTGTACACTGAAGCTTTCTTT. Translation: CATRDIVLYTEAFF.

V and J are TRBV5-1 and TRBJ2-7; 9 bases map to TRBD2. Germline V gives CDR1 SGHRS, CDR2 YFSETQ. There are 13 residues in the CDR3. Trimming cost V 3 bases and J 6 bases; bases outside gene matches: 4. The CDR3 DNA reads TGCGCCAGCAGCTACGGGACTAGCTCCGAGCAGTACTTC. Encoded protein: CASSYGTSSEQYF.

The genes are TRBV4-1 and TRBJ1-4; D call uncertain. With 1 base removed from V and 4 bases from J, the gap between germline ends came to 10 bases. The germline CDR1 and CDR2 sequences are MGHRA and YSYEKL. CDR3 length: 15 amino acids. CDR3 protein: CASSQGQANNEKLFF. The CDR3, as DNA: TGCGCCAGCAGCCAAGGTCAGGCGAATAATGAAAAACTGTTTTTT.

The chain joins TRBV6-6 to TRBJ1-2; the match to TRBD1 covers 7 bases. The CDR3 loop spans 15 amino acids. V shed 10 bases, J shed 0 bases, and the junction held 11 bases outside the gene matches. Germline-derived CDR1 and CDR2 are MNHNY and SVGAGI (reference sequence). The CDR3 region is CATARDSQANYGYTF. In nucleotides, the CDR3 is TGTGCCACCGCACGGGACAGCCAAGCTAACTATGGCTACACCTTC.

The rearrangement uses TRBV5-1 and TRBJ2-3; D remains ambiguous. V lost 4 bases and J 0 bases, leaving 9 bases between the germline ends. This CDR3 spans 14 amino acids. The germline CDR1 and CDR2 sequences are SGHRS and YFSETQ. CDR3 DNA sequence: TGCGCCAGCAGCCCCGCGATTAGCACAGATACGCAGTATTTT. It is translated as CASSPAISTDTQYF.